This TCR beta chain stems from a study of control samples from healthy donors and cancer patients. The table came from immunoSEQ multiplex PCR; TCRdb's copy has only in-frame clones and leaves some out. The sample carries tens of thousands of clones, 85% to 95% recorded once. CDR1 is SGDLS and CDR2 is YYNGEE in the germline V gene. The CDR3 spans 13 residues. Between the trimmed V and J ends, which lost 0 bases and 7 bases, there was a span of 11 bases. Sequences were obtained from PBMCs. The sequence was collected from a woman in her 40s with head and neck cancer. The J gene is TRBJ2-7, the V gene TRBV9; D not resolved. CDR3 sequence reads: CASSVETLGEQYF. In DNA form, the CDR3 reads TGTGCCAGCAGCGTAGAGACCCTCGGGGAGCAGTACTTC. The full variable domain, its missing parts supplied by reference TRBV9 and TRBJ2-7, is DSGVTQTPKHLITATGQRVTLRCSPRSGDLSVYWYQQSLDQGLQFLIQYYNGEERAKGNILERFSAQQFPDLHSELNLSSLELGDSALYFCASSVETLGEQYFGPGTRLTVT.